This T cell receptor beta chain is from a study of T cells in Graves' hyperthyroidism and ophthalmopathy. This clonotype has a count of ten or more. As yet, its antigen is unknown. The V gene's germline CDR1 is LGHDT and CDR2 YNNKEL (reference sequence). Deletions cut 2 bases from V and 4 bases from J, with 7 bases between. The CDR3 has 13 residues. Graves' hyperthyroidism is called stable when ophthalmopathy does not progress within 18 months. Exclusion followed for patients with uncontrolled infection, other autoimmune disease, pregnancy or lactation. Study outcomes and limitations: Most clonotypes expanded in thyroid above 0.001 were likewise present in blood.

The source material, RNA transcripts, was used to amplify TCR beta CDR3 regions. HTBI primers were used for first-round RT-PCR of the TCR CDR3. MiXCR, applied by TCRdb to the multiplex PCR reads, yields one record per CDR3 protein. The table shows some 560,000 distinct CDR3 sequences, with around 14% occurring only once. Sequenced: blood. J is TRBJ2-3 and V is TRBV3-1; unclear D gene. The sequence derives from a woman aged 25 to 39 with Graves' hyperthyroidism. The CDR3 spells CASSQLAADTQYF. The DNA of the CDR3 is TGTGCCAGCAGCCAACTTGCGGCAGATACGCAGTATTTT.